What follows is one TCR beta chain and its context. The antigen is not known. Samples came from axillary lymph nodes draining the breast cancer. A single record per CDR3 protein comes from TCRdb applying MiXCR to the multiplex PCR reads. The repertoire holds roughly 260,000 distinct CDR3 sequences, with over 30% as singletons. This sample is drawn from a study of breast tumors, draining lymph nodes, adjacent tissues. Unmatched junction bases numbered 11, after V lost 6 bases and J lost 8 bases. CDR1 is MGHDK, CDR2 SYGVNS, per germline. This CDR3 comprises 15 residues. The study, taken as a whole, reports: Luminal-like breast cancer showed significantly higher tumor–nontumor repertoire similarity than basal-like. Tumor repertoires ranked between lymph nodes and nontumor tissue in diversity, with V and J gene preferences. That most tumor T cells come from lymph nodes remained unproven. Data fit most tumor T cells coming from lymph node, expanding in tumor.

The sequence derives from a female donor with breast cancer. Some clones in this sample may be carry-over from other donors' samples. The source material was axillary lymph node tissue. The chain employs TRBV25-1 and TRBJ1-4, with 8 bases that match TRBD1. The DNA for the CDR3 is TGTGCCAGCAGCGAGGCAGGGGGCCATAGGGAAAAACTGTTTTTT. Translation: CASSEAGGHREKLFF.